Listed below are T cell receptor beta chains from one sample, sequenced in a study of T cell responses to AZD1222 COVID-19 vaccine. Sequencing was performed with immunoSEQ multiplex PCR; in TCRdb, only in-frame clones are kept and a portion is missing. Of 110,000 to 150,000 clones in the sample, about 90% were seen once. Sample: peripheral blood, taken 28 days after the second AZD1222 dose. The receptors were sampled from an adult who received the AZD1222 COVID-19 vaccine. The CDR3 runs from the conserved cysteine through the conserved F or W. The D gene is left open where the match is weak. A row's size may be missing; if present it is once, few, many or a size class.

D	V	J	size	CDR3	DNA
-	TRBV4-2	TRBJ1-5	few	CASSQGGLSGNQPQHF	TGTGCCAGCAGCCAAGGGGGTCTGTCGGGCAATCAGCCCCAGCATTTT
-	TRBV5-1	TRBJ2-2	-	CASSVSDTGELFF	TGCGCCAGCAGCGTATCAGACACCGGGGAGCTGTTTTTT
-	TRBV5-8	TRBJ2-5	-	CASSQMPGSMETQYF	TGTGCCAGCAGCCAAATGCCGGGGTCTATGGAGACCCAGTACTTC
-	TRBV5-1	TRBJ2-1	-	CASSAGGSTGSKEQFF	TGCGCCAGCAGCGCCGGGGGTTCGACCGGGAGTAAAGAGCAGTTCTTC
TRBD1	TRBV2	TRBJ1-4	-	CASRTGQGANEKLFF	TGTGCCAGCAGAACAGGACAGGGGGCTAATGAAAAACTGTTTTTT
TRBD2	TRBV10-3	TRBJ2-5	-	CATGTSGIWETQYF	TGTGCCACCGGGACTAGCGGGATCTGGGAGACCCAGTACTTC
-	TRBV4-1	TRBJ2-3	-	CASSQEPARGADTQYF	TGCGCCAGCAGCCAAGAGCCAGCTAGAGGCGCAGATACGCAGTATTTT
-	TRBV11-2	TRBJ1-4	-	CASSLSQGANEKLFF	TGTGCCAGCAGCTTAAGTCAGGGAGCTAATGAAAAACTGTTTTTT
TRBD1	TRBV25-1	TRBJ1-1	few	CASSDQGGSTEAFF	TGTGCCAGCAGTGACCAGGGGGGAAGCACTGAAGCTTTCTTT
TRBD1	TRBV24-1	TRBJ1-2	few	CATRRKRTGWNYGYTF	TGTGCCACCAGACGCAAACGGACAGGGTGGAACTATGGCTACACCTTC
TRBD1	TRBV7-8	TRBJ2-7	-	CASSRQGVTTYEQYF	TGTGCCAGCAGCCGACAGGGGGTGACAACCTACGAGCAGTACTTC
TRBD2	TRBV5-6	TRBJ2-3	-	CASSWGLTSGDTQYF	TGTGCCAGCAGCTGGGGATTGACTAGCGGAGATACGCAGTATTTT
TRBD2	TRBV2	TRBJ2-2	-	CASRPYSGRAGTGELFF	TGTGCCAGCAGGCCTTATAGCGGGAGGGCCGGTACCGGGGAGCTGTTTTTT
TRBD1	TRBV28	TRBJ1-2	-	CASSLTGDYGYTF	TGTGCCAGCAGCCTTACAGGGGACTATGGCTACACCTTC
-	TRBV15	TRBJ1-1	-	CATSRGQVNTEAFF	TGTGCCACCAGCAGAGGACAGGTCAACACTGAAGCTTTCTTT
TRBD2	TRBV2	TRBJ2-1	-	CASISGLAVSYNEQFF	TGTGCCAGCATTTCTGGACTAGCGGTTTCCTACAATGAGCAGTTCTTC
TRBD1	TRBV20-1	TRBJ1-2	once	CSAGGQGAYGYTF	TGCAGTGCTGGTGGACAGGGGGCCTATGGCTACACCTTC